These T cell receptor beta chains were read from a single sample in a study of T cell responses to AZD1222 COVID-19 vaccine. Clones were read by immunoSEQ multiplex PCR, and TCRdb kept only the in-frame ones, dropping some. The sample has some 150,000 clones, around nine tenths seen once. This specimen was peripheral blood, taken on day 0 of AZD1222 vaccination. All receptors come from an adult in good health. The CDR3 runs from the conserved cysteine through the conserved F or W. D genes are given only for firm matches.

J,V,D,CDR3,DNA
TRBJ1-2,TRBV11-2,-,CASSLASGVLYGYTF,TGTGCCAGCAGCTTAGCTTCCGGAGTCCTTTATGGCTACACCTTC
TRBJ1-5,TRBV27,TRBD1,CASNTGDQPQHF,TGTGCCAGCAATACAGGGGATCAGCCCCAGCATTTT
TRBJ2-7,TRBV12-3/TRBV12-4,-,CASSRGNIVQYF,TGTGCCAGCAGCCGAGGGAATATCGTGCAGTACTTC
TRBJ2-1,TRBV11-3,TRBD2,CASSQRLGLAGVHEQFF,TGTGCCAGCAGCCAACGACTGGGGCTAGCGGGAGTCCATGAGCAGTTCTTC
TRBJ1-6,TRBV19,-,CASSMGLPPLHF,TGTGCCAGTAGTATGGGCCTCCCGCCCCTCCACTTT
TRBJ2-7,TRBV3-1/TRBV3-2,-,CASSQRTAYEQYF,TGTGCCAGCAGCCAAAGGACGGCTTACGAGCAGTACTTC
TRBJ2-7,TRBV7-2,TRBD1,CASSFKEGAVYEQYF,TGTGCCAGCAGCTTCAAAGAGGGGGCCGTCTACGAGCAGTACTTC
TRBJ1-4,TRBV2,-,CASRPGNEKLFF,TGTGCCAGCCGACCTGGGAATGAAAAACTGTTTTTT
TRBJ1-1,TRBV7-9,TRBD1,CASDRVVSEAFF,TGTGCCAGTGACAGGGTTGTGTCTGAAGCTTTCTTT
TRBJ1-6,TRBV5-8,-,CASSTDTGTPLHF,TGTGCCAGCAGCACAGACACCGGGACACCCCTCCACTTT
TRBJ2-7,TRBV14,-,CASSQAPEGEQYF,TGTGCCAGCAGCCAAGCCCCGGAGGGCGAGCAGTACTTC
TRBJ2-7,TRBV7-2,TRBD1,CASSPAGDRAYEQYF,TGTGCCAGCAGCCCGGCGGGGGACAGGGCCTACGAGCAGTACTTC
TRBJ2-1,TRBV19,TRBD2,CASSQFSGRADEQFF,TGTGCCAGTAGTCAATTCAGCGGGAGGGCGGATGAGCAGTTCTTC
TRBJ2-2,TRBV28,TRBD2,CASSLSSGIFPTGELFF,TGTGCCAGCAGTTTATCCAGCGGGATCTTTCCTACCGGGGAGCTGTTTTTT
TRBJ1-5,TRBV6-2/TRBV6-3,-,CASSNLAGNQPQHF,TGTGCCAGCAGCAACCTAGCAGGAAATCAGCCCCAGCATTTT
TRBJ2-5,TRBV2,-,CANGEETQYF,TGTGCCAACGGGGAGGAGACCCAGTACTTC
TRBJ2-1,TRBV4-2,TRBD2,CASSLTGLGGHEQFF,TGTGCCAGCAGCCTCACGGGACTAGGGGGGCATGAGCAGTTCTTC
TRBJ1-1,TRBV6-2/TRBV6-3,-,CASSYGSMNTEAFF,TGTGCCAGCAGTTACGGGTCAATGAACACTGAAGCTTTCTTT
TRBJ1-4,TRBV4-1,-,CASSQDWGEKLFF,TGCGCCAGCAGCCAAGATTGGGGTGAAAAACTGTTTTTT
TRBJ1-1,TRBV29-1,TRBD1,CSVKLRDRGTEAFF,TGCAGCGTGAAACTTCGGGACAGAGGGACTGAAGCTTTCTTT
TRBJ1-6,TRBV7-2,TRBD1,CASSITRGTVNNSPLHF,TGTGCCAGCAGCATCACTCGGGGGACAGTAAATAATTCACCCCTCCACTTT
TRBJ2-3,TRBV4-3,-,CASSQDDVFMADTQYF,TGCGCCAGCAGCCAAGACGACGTTTTCATGGCAGATACGCAGTATTTT
TRBJ1-2,TRBV6-6,-,CASIAGPSPDGYTF,TGTGCCAGCATCGCAGGACCGAGCCCTGATGGCTACACCTTC
TRBJ1-1,TRBV29-1,-,CSAGTPNTEAFF,TGCAGCGCCGGGACACCGAACACTGAAGCTTTCTTT
TRBJ2-3,TRBV19,-,CASSGTTDTQYF,TGTGCCAGTAGTGGAACTACAGATACGCAGTATTTT
TRBJ1-2,TRBV28,-,CASSFDIYGYTF,TGTGCCAGCAGTTTCGACATCTATGGCTACACCTTC
TRBJ1-1,TRBV19,-,CASSLKGTGQNTEAFF,TGTGCCAGTAGTCTAAAAGGGACGGGACAGAACACTGAAGCTTTCTTT
TRBJ1-1,TRBV7-2,-,CASSPGSRGTFF,TGTGCCAGCAGCCCAGGGAGTCGAGGGACTTTCTTT